This TCR beta chain was captured in a study of blood T cell repertoires in COVID-19. Germline V lookup: CDR1 SGHNT, CDR2 YENEEA. Trimming pared 5 bases from V and 3 bases from J, leaving 8 bases between. This CDR3 is 12 amino acids long. This table comes from immunoSEQ multiplex PCR, and its TCRdb copy is limited to in-frame clones, with some not included. The table lists approximately 220,000 clones, 85% to 90% of them singletons. Turning to this clone: It may be a read error: a sequence one base away is much more abundant.

The V call is TRBV11-3, the J call TRBJ2-7; D possibly corresponds to TRBD1 (7 bases). The receptor comes from a man aged 55 to 70 who had recovered from COVID-19. Sequencing was performed on peripheral blood. CDR3 bases: TGTGCCAGCAGCCAGGGGGGCTACGAGCAGTACTTC. Amino acids: CASSQGGYEQYF.